This is a list of T cell receptor beta chains from one sample in a study of OX40 agonist ivuxolimab in advanced cancers. Measured with immunoSEQ multiplex PCR; TCRdb has only the in-frame clones, and not every one. The profile shows 50,000 to 70,000 clones, around 90% of them singletons. Sequencing used CD4+ or CD8+ T cells sorted from blood, obtained in a trial of the OX40 agonist ivuxolimab. Every receptor here comes from an adult with an advanced solid tumor such as melanoma, head and neck, liver or kidney cancer. Both conserved end residues are part of each CDR3. D genes are given only for firm matches. Expanded clones get a size class; other rows say once, few or many, or leave the size out.

d_gene: NA; abundance: NA; v_gene: TRBV2; j_gene: TRBJ2-5; CDR3aa: CASSERGGLYQETQYF; CDR3nt: TGTGCCAGCAGTGAAAGGGGCGGGTTATACCAAGAGACCCAGTACTTC
d_gene: TRBD2; abundance: once; v_gene: TRBV7-2; j_gene: TRBJ2-3; CDR3aa: CASSLALAGSTDTQYF; CDR3nt: TGTGCCAGCAGCTTAGCGCTAGCGGGGAGCACAGATACGCAGTATTTT
d_gene: NA; abundance: NA; v_gene: TRBV7-9; j_gene: TRBJ1-1; CDR3aa: CASTHEGNTEAFF; CDR3nt: TGTGCCAGCACCCACGAGGGGAACACTGAAGCTTTCTTT
d_gene: NA; abundance: NA; v_gene: TRBV5-1; j_gene: TRBJ1-1; CDR3aa: CASSGVSTEAFF; CDR3nt: TGCGCCAGCAGTGGGGTGAGCACTGAAGCTTTCTTT
d_gene: TRBD2; abundance: NA; v_gene: TRBV7-9; j_gene: TRBJ2-5; CDR3aa: CASSPPSGSLSGTQYF; CDR3nt: TGTGCCAGCAGCCCGCCTAGCGGGAGCCTGTCAGGGACCCAGTACTTC
d_gene: TRBD1; abundance: NA; v_gene: TRBV9; j_gene: TRBJ1-3; CDR3aa: CASSSPHYTTGVGGNTIYF; CDR3nt: TGTGCCAGCAGCTCTCCCCACTACACGACAGGGGTAGGCGGAAACACCATATATTTT
d_gene: NA; abundance: NA; v_gene: TRBV29-1; j_gene: TRBJ1-2; CDR3aa: CSTETNYGYTF; CDR3nt: TGCAGCACCGAGACCAACTATGGCTACACCTTC
d_gene: NA; abundance: NA; v_gene: TRBV11-3; j_gene: TRBJ2-5; CDR3aa: CASSQGTTGQETQYF; CDR3nt: TGTGCCAGCAGCCAGGGGACCACCGGGCAAGAGACCCAGTACTTC
d_gene: NA; abundance: NA; v_gene: TRBV19; j_gene: TRBJ2-1; CDR3aa: CASRDLSYNEQFF; CDR3nt: TGTGCCAGTAGGGATCTCTCCTACAATGAGCAGTTCTTC
d_gene: TRBD1; abundance: few; v_gene: TRBV5-1; j_gene: TRBJ2-2; CDR3aa: CASSPTGEAGELFF; CDR3nt: TGCGCCAGCAGCCCGACAGGGGAGGCCGGGGAGCTGTTTTTT
d_gene: NA; abundance: NA; v_gene: TRBV11-2; j_gene: TRBJ2-6; CDR3aa: CASSLMDTVSGANVLTF; CDR3nt: TGTGCCAGCAGCTTAATGGACACCGTCTCTGGGGCCAACGTCCTGACTTTC
d_gene: NA; abundance: NA; v_gene: TRBV2; j_gene: TRBJ1-4; CDR3aa: CASRVQGELFF; CDR3nt: TGTGCCAGCAGGGTACAGGGAGAACTGTTTTTT
d_gene: NA; abundance: NA; v_gene: TRBV5-1; j_gene: TRBJ2-7; CDR3aa: CASSADIALTYEQYF; CDR3nt: TGCGCCAGCAGTGCGGACATCGCCCTAACCTACGAGCAGTACTTC
d_gene: NA; abundance: NA; v_gene: TRBV11-3; j_gene: TRBJ2-1; CDR3aa: CASSLTAREQFF; CDR3nt: TGTGCCAGCAGCTTGACCGCCAGGGAGCAGTTCTTC
d_gene: NA; abundance: NA; v_gene: TRBV10-2; j_gene: TRBJ2-1; CDR3aa: CASSESADEQFF; CDR3nt: TGCGCCAGCAGTGAGTCGGCGGATGAGCAGTTCTTC
d_gene: TRBD2; abundance: NA; v_gene: TRBV4-3; j_gene: TRBJ2-3; CDR3aa: CASSQEVLGLAGSTDTQYF; CDR3nt: TGCGCCAGCAGCCAAGAAGTTTTAGGACTAGCGGGATCCACAGATACGCAGTATTTT
d_gene: TRBD1; abundance: NA; v_gene: TRBV7-9; j_gene: TRBJ1-1; CDR3aa: CASSSRQGRSTEAFF; CDR3nt: TGTGCCAGCAGCTCAAGACAGGGGAGGTCCACTGAAGCTTTCTTT
d_gene: TRBD1; abundance: NA; v_gene: TRBV19; j_gene: TRBJ1-2; CDR3aa: CASSMAGTGVGYTF; CDR3nt: TGTGCCAGTAGCATGGCCGGGACAGGGGTCGGCTACACCTTC
d_gene: NA; abundance: NA; v_gene: TRBV18; j_gene: TRBJ1-5; CDR3aa: CASSLGRGAGQPQHF; CDR3nt: TGTGCCAGCTCTTTAGGTCGGGGGGCGGGACAGCCCCAGCATTTT
d_gene: NA; abundance: NA; v_gene: TRBV7-9; j_gene: TRBJ2-4; CDR3aa: CASSARVAGNIQYF; CDR3nt: TGTGCCAGCAGCGCTCGGGTGGCCGGAAACATTCAGTACTTC
d_gene: NA; abundance: NA; v_gene: TRBV7-4; j_gene: TRBJ2-1; CDR3aa: CASSPPREQFF; CDR3nt: TGTGCCAGCAGCCCCCCCAGGGAGCAGTTCTTC
d_gene: NA; abundance: NA; v_gene: TRBV7-9; j_gene: TRBJ1-1; CDR3aa: CASSLAGSTTEAFF; CDR3nt: TGTGCCAGCAGCCTCGCGGGGAGCACCACTGAAGCTTTCTTT